This TCR beta chain stems from a study of T cells in localized non-small cell lung cancer. Data came from immunoSEQ multiplex PCR; TCRdb stores just in-frame clones and leaves some out. Here the sample spans tens of thousands of clones, 70% to 90% being singletons. V lost 5 bases and J lost 5, with 16 bases in between. Germline V gene data show CDR1 as GTSNPN and CDR2 as SVGIG (reference sequence). CDR3 size: 13 residues. For this clone: Antigen unknown.

Study outcomes and limitations: Of the top 100 tumor clones, median roughly 55 were in adjacent lung, around 28 among its top 100. Elevated circulating T cell density in blood was associated with longer overall survival. The tumor had only one region sequenced, so heterogeneity remains possible. Uninvolved adjacent lung had higher T cell clonality than tumor and all other tissues.

Here the sequenced sample was PBMCs, taken before any cancer treatment. This receptor was identified in a man aged 40 to 70 with stage II lung adenocarcinoma. The chain carries TRBV30 and TRBJ2-7, with D tentatively TRBD1 or TRBD2 (5 bases each). The CDR3 bases are TGTGCCTGGGGGACGCCGACGTTCCACGAGCAGTACTTC. The encoded protein is CAWGTPTFHEQYF.